This T cell receptor beta chain was recovered during a study of blood T cell repertoires in COVID-19. Whole-study context: Specimens from acute and convalescent COVID-19 originated in the United States, Italy and Spain. In each case, the material was cDNA or gDNA derived from T cells, B-cell-depleted T cells, or PBMCs.

In the original analysis: Reference gene primers were amplified, and this amplification served to estimate nucleated cell counts. Here immunoSEQ multiplex PCR was the method, and the copy in TCRdb shows in-frame clones only, minus some. The V and J calls and clone size are taken from that table; D and trimming were inferred from the DNA. The table shows about 62,000 clones, with over 75% occurring only once. Specimen: peripheral blood. This clonotype was sampled from a woman in her sixties or seventies with acute or convalescent COVID-19.

The CDR3 coding sequence is TGCGCCAGCAGCTTGGAAAGGGGGTACTATGGCTACACCTTC. Its protein is CASSLERGYYGYTF. The rearrangement joins TRBV5-1 to TRBJ1-2, with D possibly being TRBD1 (6 bases). Germline V gene data show CDR1 as SGHRS and CDR2 as YFSETQ. This CDR3 is 14 amino acids long. The germline V and J ends were trimmed by 0 bases and 3 bases, with 9 bases remaining between them.